This paragraph covers one T cell receptor beta chain sequence. These data come from a study of CD8+ T cells in alopecia areata. TCR sequencing used cDNA made by reverse transcription of extracted RNA. Clones were read by immunoSEQ multiplex PCR, and TCRdb kept only the in-frame ones, dropping some. Among under 70,000 clones, around 97% were seen once, and the ten largest hold 20% to 30%. The CDR3 contains 15 residues. The germline V gene encodes CDR1 GTSNPN and CDR2 SVGIG (reference sequence). The trim removed 0 bases at V and 6 bases at J, leaving 5 bases unmatched. Lesional scalp punch biopsies and peripheral blood came from alopecia areata patients.

Material: CD8+ T cells sorted from blood, obtained at week 0. The chain employs TRBV30 and TRBJ2-1; 10 nucleotides align to TRBD1. This clonotype originated in a human donor with alopecia areata. The CDR3 loop reads CAWSVLGQGVNEQFF. The DNA for the CDR3 is TGTGCCTGGAGTGTACTCGGACAGGGGGTCAATGAGCAGTTCTTC.